The rows below give T cell receptor beta chains drawn from one sample of a study of monozygotic twins with inflammatory bowel disease. Reprocessing the 5' RACE reads, TCRdb reports a single entry for every CDR3 protein and omits DNA. This listing includes over 350,000 distinct CDR3 sequences. The material sequenced was blood. The receptors were gathered from a human donor with ulcerative colitis or Crohn's disease, or a healthy co-twin of an affected twin (not recorded which). Both conserved end residues are part of each CDR3.

j_gene,v_gene,CDR3aa
TRBJ2-5,TRBV5-1,CASSLGLAVQETQYF
TRBJ2-3,TRBV4-3,CASSQVPVDTQYF
TRBJ1-2,TRBV7-9,CASSFVEPGLRPGYTF
TRBJ2-2,TRBV19,CASKLYSGSTTGELFF
TRBJ2-6,TRBV4-3,CASSQAGGAGANVLTF
TRBJ2-1,TRBV12-3/TRBV12-4,CASSIPHRANEQFF
TRBJ2-5,TRBV5-1,CASSLTAPQGGETQYF
TRBJ2-5,TRBV5-1,CASSLGATAQETQYF
TRBJ2-5,TRBV5-1,CASNEGARETQYF
TRBJ2-1,TRBV7-9,CASSLGLAGGYEQFF
TRBJ2-1,TRBV7-2,CASSLLLAGNNNEQFF
TRBJ2-3,TRBV24-1,CPTSDGSVDTQYF
TRBJ1-1,TRBV18,CASSPLERNRVNTEAFF
TRBJ1-1,TRBV27,CASKESGQHIEAFF
TRBJ2-7,TRBV5-6,CASSLGQGWSYEQYF
TRBJ1-4,TRBV6-5,CASSNSRRNTGANEKLFF
TRBJ2-3,TRBV4-2,CASSQGLAGTTDTQYF
TRBJ2-7,TRBV5-1,CASSLVRAGGSYEQYF